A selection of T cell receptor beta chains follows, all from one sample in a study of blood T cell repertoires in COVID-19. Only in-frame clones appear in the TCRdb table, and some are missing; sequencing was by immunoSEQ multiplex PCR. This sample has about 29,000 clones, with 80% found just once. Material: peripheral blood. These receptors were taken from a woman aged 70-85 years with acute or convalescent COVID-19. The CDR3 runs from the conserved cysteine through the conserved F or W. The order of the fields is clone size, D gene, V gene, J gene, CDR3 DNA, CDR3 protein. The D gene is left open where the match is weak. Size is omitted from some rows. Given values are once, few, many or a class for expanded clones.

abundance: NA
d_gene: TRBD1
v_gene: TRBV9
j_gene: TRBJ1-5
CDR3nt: TGTGCCAGCAGCGTGACAGGGCAAAATCAGCCCCAGCATTTT
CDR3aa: CASSVTGQNQPQHF

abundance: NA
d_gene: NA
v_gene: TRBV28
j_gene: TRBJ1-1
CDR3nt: TGTGCCAGCAGAACTGGGCCCACTGAAGCTTTCTTT
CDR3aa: CASRTGPTEAFF

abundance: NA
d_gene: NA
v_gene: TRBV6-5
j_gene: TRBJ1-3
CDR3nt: TGTGCCAGCACCCCCTCGGCAGGGGCTGGAAACACCATATATTTT
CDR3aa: CASTPSAGAGNTIYF

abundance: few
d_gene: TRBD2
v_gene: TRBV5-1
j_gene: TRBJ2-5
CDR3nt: TGCGCCAGCAGCTCGGGCGGGGGAGGTCAAGAGACCCAGTACTTC
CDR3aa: CASSSGGGGQETQYF

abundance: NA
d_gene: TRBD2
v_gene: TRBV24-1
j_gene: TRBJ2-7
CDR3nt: TGTGCCACCAGTGTCGGACTAGCGGGAGGGTACGAGCAGTACTTC
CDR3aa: CATSVGLAGGYEQYF

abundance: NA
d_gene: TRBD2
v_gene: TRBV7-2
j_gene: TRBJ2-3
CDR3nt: TGTGCCAGCAGCCGGGACTACACTAGCACAGATACGCAGTATTTT
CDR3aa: CASSRDYTSTDTQYF

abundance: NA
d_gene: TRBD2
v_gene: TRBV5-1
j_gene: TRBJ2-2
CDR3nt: TGCGCCAGCAGCTTGGGACTAGCGGGCACCGGGGAGCTGTTTTTT
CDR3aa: CASSLGLAGTGELFF

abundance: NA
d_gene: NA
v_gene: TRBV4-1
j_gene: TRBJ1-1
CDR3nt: TGCGCCAGCAGCCAAGCTAGGGGTGGAACTGAAGCTTTCTTT
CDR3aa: CASSQARGGTEAFF

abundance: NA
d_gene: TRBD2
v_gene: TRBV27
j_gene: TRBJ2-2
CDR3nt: TGTGCCAGCAGTTTTGAGGGGAGGGGCACCGGGGAGCTGTTTTTT
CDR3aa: CASSFEGRGTGELFF

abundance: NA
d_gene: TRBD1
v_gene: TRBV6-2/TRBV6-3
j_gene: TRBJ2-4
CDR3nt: TGTGCCAGCAGTTACCTGGACAGGGAAGAGAACATTCAGTACTTC
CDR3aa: CASSYLDREENIQYF

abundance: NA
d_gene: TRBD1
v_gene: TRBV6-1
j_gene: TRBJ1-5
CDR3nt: TGTGCCAGCAGTGCGCTACTTCAGGGGGCCGGGCAGCCCCAGCATTTT
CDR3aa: CASSALLQGAGQPQHF

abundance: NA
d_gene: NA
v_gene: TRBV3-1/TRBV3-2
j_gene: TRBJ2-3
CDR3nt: TGTGCCAGCAGCCAGGATTCCGGGAAGGCAGATACGCAGTATTTT
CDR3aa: CASSQDSGKADTQYF

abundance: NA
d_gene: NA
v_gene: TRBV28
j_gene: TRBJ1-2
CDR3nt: TGTGCCAGCAGGCTACGGGGGAGTGACTATGGCTACACCTTC
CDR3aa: CASRLRGSDYGYTF

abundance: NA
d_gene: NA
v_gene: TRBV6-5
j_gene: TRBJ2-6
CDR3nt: TGTGCCAGCGACCCCCTAGAGCCTGGGGCCAACGTCCTGACTTTC
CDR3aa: CASDPLEPGANVLTF

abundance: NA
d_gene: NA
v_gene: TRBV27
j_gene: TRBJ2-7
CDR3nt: TGTGCCAGCAGTACCTCAGGGAACGTCTACGAGCAGTACTTC
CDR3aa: CASSTSGNVYEQYF

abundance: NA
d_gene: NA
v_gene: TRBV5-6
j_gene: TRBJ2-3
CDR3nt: TGTGCCAGCAGCTTCCCCTCCCTGGGAGCAGATACGCAGTATTTT
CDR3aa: CASSFPSLGADTQYF

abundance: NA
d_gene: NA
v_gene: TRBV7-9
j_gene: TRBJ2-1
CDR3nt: TGTGCCAGCAGCATGACTACCTTTTTAGATGAGCAGTTCTTC
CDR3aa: CASSMTTFLDEQFF

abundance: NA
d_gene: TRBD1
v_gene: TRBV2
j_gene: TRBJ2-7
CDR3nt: TGTGCCAGCAGCCGACAGGGGTCCCCCTACGAGCAGTACTTC
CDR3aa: CASSRQGSPYEQYF

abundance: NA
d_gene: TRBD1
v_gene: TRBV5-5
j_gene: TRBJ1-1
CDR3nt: TGTGCCAGCAGCGCTAACAGGGGGACCACTGAAGCTTTCTTT
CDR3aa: CASSANRGTTEAFF

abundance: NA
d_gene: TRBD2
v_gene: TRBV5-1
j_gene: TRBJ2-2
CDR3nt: TGCGCCAGTGGACTAGCGGGAGGGGACGGGGAGCTGTTTTTT
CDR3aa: CASGLAGGDGELFF

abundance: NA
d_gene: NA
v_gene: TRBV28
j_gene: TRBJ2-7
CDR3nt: TGTGCCAGCACCATTCCCGGAGGGCCGATCAAGGAACCATTATACGAGCAGTACTTC
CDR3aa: CASTIPGGPIKEPLYEQYF

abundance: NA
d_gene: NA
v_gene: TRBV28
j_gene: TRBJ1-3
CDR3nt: TGTGCCAGCACCCACCCCGGGGTTATCTCTGGAAACACCATATATTTT
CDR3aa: CASTHPGVISGNTIYF

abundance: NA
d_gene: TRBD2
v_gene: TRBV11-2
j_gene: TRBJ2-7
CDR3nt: TGTGCCAGCAGCTTAGAGGGCAGCTGGGGACTAGCGGGAGAGAACTACGAGCAGTACTTC
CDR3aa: CASSLEGSWGLAGENYEQYF

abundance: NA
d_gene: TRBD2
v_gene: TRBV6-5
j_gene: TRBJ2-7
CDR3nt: TGTGCCAGCAGTTACTCGACTAGCGCACGCGAGCAGTACTTC
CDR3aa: CASSYSTSAREQYF

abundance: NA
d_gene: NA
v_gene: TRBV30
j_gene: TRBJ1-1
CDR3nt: TGTGCCTGGAGGAGGGAGAACACTGAAGCTTTCTTT
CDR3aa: CAWRRENTEAFF

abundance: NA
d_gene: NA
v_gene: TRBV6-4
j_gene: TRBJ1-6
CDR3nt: TGTGCCATCAGAACAGGAAGAGTTTTTAATTCACCCCTCCACTTT
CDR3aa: CAIRTGRVFNSPLHF

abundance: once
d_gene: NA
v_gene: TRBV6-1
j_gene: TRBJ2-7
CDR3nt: TGTGCCAGCAGTGAAGCCTGGGGGCTTGGCTCCTACGAGCAGTACTTC
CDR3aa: CASSEAWGLGSYEQYF

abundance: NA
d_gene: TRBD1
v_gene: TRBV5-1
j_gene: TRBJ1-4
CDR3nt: TGCGCCAGCAGCCTTGACAGGGGAGAGCGTGAAAAACTGTTTTTT
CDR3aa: CASSLDRGEREKLFF

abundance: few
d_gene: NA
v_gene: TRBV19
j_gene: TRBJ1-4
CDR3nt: TGTGCCAGTAAAGGAGGTTGGGATGTCGAAAAACTGTTTTTT
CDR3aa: CASKGGWDVEKLFF

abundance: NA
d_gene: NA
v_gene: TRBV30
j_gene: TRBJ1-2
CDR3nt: TGTGCCTGGAGTGTACCTGAGGTTTATGGCTACACCTTC
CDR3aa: CAWSVPEVYGYTF

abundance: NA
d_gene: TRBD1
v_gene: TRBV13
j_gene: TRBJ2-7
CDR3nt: TGTGCCAGCAGCTCGTCGGGACAGGGCCTGGACGAGCAGTACTTC
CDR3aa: CASSSSGQGLDEQYF

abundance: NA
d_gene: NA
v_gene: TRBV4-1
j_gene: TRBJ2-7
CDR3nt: TGCGCCAGCAGCCAAGAGGGCAGGCCCCAGGGCGAGCAGTACTTC
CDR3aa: CASSQEGRPQGEQYF

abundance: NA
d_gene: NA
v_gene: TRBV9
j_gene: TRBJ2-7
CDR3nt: TGTGCCAGCAGCGGTGGCCCCTCCTACGAGCAGTACTTC
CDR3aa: CASSGGPSYEQYF

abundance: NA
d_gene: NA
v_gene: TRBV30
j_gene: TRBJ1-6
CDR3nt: TGTGCCTGGAGTGTGGAGGTTTCACCCCTCCACTTT
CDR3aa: CAWSVEVSPLHF

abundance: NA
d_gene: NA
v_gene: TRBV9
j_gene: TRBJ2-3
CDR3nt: TGTGCCAGCAGCGTAGGTGGTTTCGGGACAGATACGCAGTATTTT
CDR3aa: CASSVGGFGTDTQYF

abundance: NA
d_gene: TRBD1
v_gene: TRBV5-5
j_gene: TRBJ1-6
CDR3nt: TGTGCCAGCAGCTGGACAGGGGGCGCGGGGGATTCACCCCTCCACTTT
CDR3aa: CASSWTGGAGDSPLHF

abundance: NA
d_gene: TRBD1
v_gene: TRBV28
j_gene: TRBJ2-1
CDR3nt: TGTGCCAGCAGTTTATCATCGCAGGGGGCGGGCAATGAGCAGTTCTTC
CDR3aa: CASSLSSQGAGNEQFF

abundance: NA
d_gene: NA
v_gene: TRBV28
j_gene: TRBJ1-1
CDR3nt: TGTGCCAGCCGCCTCTCTGGGGGCGCAGTGGACACTGAAGCTTTCTTT
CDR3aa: CASRLSGGAVDTEAFF

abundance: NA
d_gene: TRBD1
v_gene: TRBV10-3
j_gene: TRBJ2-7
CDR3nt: TGTGCCATCAGTGAGTCGGGACAGGGATCCTACGAGCAGTACTTC
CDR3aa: CAISESGQGSYEQYF

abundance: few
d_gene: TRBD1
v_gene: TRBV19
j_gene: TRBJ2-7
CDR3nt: TGTGCCAGTAGTTCGACAGGGTTTGAGGAGCAGTACTTC
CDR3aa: CASSSTGFEEQYF

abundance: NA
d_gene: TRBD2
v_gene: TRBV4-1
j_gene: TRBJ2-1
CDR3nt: TGCGCCAGCAGCCAAGATGACCTAGCGGGGGGGAATGAGCAGTTCTTC
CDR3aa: CASSQDDLAGGNEQFF

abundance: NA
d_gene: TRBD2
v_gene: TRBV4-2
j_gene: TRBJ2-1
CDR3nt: TGTGCCAGCAGCCAAGCGGGACTAGCGGGAGCAGACGAGCAGTTCTTC
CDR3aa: CASSQAGLAGADEQFF

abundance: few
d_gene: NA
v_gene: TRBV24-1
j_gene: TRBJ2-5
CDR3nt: TGTGCCACCAGTGACCCTAGAGAGACCCAGTACTTC
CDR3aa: CATSDPRETQYF

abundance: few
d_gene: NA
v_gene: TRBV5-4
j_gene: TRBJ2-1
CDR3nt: TGTGCCAGCAGCTCCGGTGGCTGGAGCTCCTACAATGAGCAGTTCTTC
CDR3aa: CASSSGGWSSYNEQFF

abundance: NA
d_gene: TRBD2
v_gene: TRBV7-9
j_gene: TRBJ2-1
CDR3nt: TGTGCCAGCAGCTCCGGGACTAGCGGGGGACTTTACAATGAGCAGTTCTTC
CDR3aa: CASSSGTSGGLYNEQFF

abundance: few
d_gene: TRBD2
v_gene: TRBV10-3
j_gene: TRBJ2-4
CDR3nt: TGTGCCATCAGTGAACGGGAGGCCGGGGGAAACATTCAGTACTTC
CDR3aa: CAISEREAGGNIQYF

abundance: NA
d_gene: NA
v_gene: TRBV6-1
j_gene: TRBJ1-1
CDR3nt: TGTGCCAGCAGTGAACAGCCTCGGGAACCCACTGAAGCTTTCTTT
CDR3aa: CASSEQPREPTEAFF

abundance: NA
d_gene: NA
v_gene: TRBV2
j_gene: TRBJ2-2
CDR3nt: TGTGCCAGCAGCCGTCTAACGACCGGGGAGCTGTTTTTT
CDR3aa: CASSRLTTGELFF

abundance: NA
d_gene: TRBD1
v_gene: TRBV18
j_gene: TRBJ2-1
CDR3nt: TGTGCCAGCTCACTCACACAGGGGCCCTTTGAGGGACCCTACAATGAGCAGTTCTTC
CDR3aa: CASSLTQGPFEGPYNEQFF

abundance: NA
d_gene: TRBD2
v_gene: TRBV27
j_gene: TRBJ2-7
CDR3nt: TGTGCCAGCAGTCGAGTGGGACTAGCGGGAGACTCCTACGAGCAGTACTTC
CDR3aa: CASSRVGLAGDSYEQYF

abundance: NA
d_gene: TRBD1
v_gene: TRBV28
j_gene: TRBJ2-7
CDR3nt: TGTGCCAGCAGTTCGCCCCACCTAGTGACAGGGTCCTACGAGCAGTACTTC
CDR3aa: CASSSPHLVTGSYEQYF

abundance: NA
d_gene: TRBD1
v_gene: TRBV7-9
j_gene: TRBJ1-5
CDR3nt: TGTGCCAGCAGCTCAGGACAGGGCCCTTTGAATCAGCCCCAGCATTTT
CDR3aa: CASSSGQGPLNQPQHF

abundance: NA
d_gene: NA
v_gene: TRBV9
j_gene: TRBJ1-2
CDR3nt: TGTGCCAGCAGCGTAGGCAGTAACTATGGCTACACCTTC
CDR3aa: CASSVGSNYGYTF

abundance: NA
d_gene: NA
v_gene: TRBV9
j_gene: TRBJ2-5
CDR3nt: TGTGCCAGCAGCGTAGGGGGCAGGGAAGAGACCCAGTACTTC
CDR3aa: CASSVGGREETQYF

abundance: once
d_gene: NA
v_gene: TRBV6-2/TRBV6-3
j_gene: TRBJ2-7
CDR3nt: TGTGCCAGCAGTGACCGGGACACTTATTCGGGCGAGCAGTACTTC
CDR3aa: CASSDRDTYSGEQYF

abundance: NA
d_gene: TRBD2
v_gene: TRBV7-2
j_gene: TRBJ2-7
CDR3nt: TGTGCCAGCAGCTACCGAGCAGGGGGCGGGGGACTAGCGAGCGAGCAGTACTTC
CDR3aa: CASSYRAGGGGLASEQYF

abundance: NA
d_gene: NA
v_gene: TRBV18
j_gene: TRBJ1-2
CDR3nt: TGTGCCAGCTCACCACAGGGGGATAGGTATGGCTACACCTTC
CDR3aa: CASSPQGDRYGYTF

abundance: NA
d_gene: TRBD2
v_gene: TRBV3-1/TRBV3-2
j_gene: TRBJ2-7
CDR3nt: TGTGCCAGCAGCCAAGATAAAACCGGGACTACCAGCTCCTACGAGCAGTACTTC
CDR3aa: CASSQDKTGTTSSYEQYF

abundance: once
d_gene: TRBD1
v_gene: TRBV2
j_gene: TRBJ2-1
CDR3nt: TGTGCCAGCATGGAAACCGGGACAGGGAGGTACAATGAGCAGTTCTTC
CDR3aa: CASMETGTGRYNEQFF

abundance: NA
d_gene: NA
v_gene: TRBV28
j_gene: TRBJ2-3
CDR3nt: TGTGCCAGCAACCCCGAAGATGGGCGAAGCACAGATACGCAGTATTTT
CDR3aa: CASNPEDGRSTDTQYF